This T cell receptor (beta chain) came from a study of T-cell memory formation after mild COVID-19. Study in general: Largely, the TCR clusters proved donor specific. General observations from the study: CD4+ contracting clones were mainly CM and EM; CD8+ ones, EMRA. In pre-infection memory, a portion of responding clones appeared, which suggested that cross-reactive memory joined. Balance between CD4 and CD8 was seen in clones contracting day 15 to 85, and a CD4+ lean was seen in later expanders.

MiXCR, run by TCRdb on the 5' RACE reads, gives a single entry per CDR3 protein. Of more than 450,000 distinct CDR3 sequences listed, roughly 18% are singletons. Note on this clonotype: Its cognate antigen is unknown.

Germline CDR1 is SGHRS and CDR2 is YFSETQ. The length of the CDR3 is 16 residues. V lost 0 bases and J 0 bases, leaving 10 bases between the germline ends. This clonotype was sampled from an adult woman who had mild COVID-19 (a few samples of this study predate the infection). Cell type and time point are not known. The chain links TRBV5-1 to TRBJ2-1; no firm D call. The sample was PBMCs or a T cell subset sorted from them (not recorded which). CDR3 DNA sequence: TGCGCCAGCAGCTTGGAGGTCTCGAGCTCCTACAATGAGCAGTTCTTC. This codes for CASSLEVSSSYNEQFF.